The 27 T cell receptor beta chains reported below all come from one sample, sequenced in a study of siplizumab effects on memory and regulatory T cells. Sequenced by immunoSEQ multiplex PCR; TCRdb stores in-frame clones only, minus some. The table lists approximately 97,000 clones, around 90% of them singletons, with about 1.1% in the top ten. The sequencing sample was made of CD4+ T cells sorted from blood. These receptors were collected from a human donor in good health.

The chain has TRBV19 and TRBJ2-7, with a possible D match to TRBD2 (6 bases). The CDR3 runs 15 residues. Trimming pared 3 bases from V and 0 bases from J, leaving 12 bases between. From germline, CDR1 is LNHDA and CDR2 SQIVND (reference sequence). CDR3 DNA: TGTGCCAGTAGTATGCGGGGCGGATTCTCCTACGAGCAGTACTTC. As protein: CASSMRGGFSYEQYF.

The V call is TRBV30, the J call TRBJ2-7; D unresolved. This CDR3 is built from 15 residues. V shed 1 base and J shed 2 bases, with 15 bases lying between them. The germline gives CDR1 GTSNPN, CDR2 SVGIG (reference sequence). The CDR3 bases are TGTGCCTGGAGTGACCCCGGTGGAACCACCTACGAGCAGTACTTC. It specifies CAWSDPGGTTYEQYF.

The J gene is TRBJ2-2, the V gene TRBV19, with 8 bases that match TRBD2. The CDR3 contains 16 residues. J lost 4 bases, V lost 6 bases, and 10 bases had no gene match. Germline V gives CDR1 LNHDA, CDR2 SQIVND (reference sequence). The CDR3 region is CASRSPSGRVTGELFF. The CDR3 DNA sequence: TGTGCCAGTAGGTCCCCCAGCGGGAGAGTCACCGGGGAGCTGTTTTTT.

J is TRBJ2-7 and V is TRBV19, with D perhaps TRBD1 (6 bases). Trimming pared 0 bases from V and 2 bases from J, leaving 17 bases between. The germline V gene encodes CDR1 LNHDA and CDR2 SQIVND (reference sequence). The CDR3 consists of 17 residues. The CDR3 DNA follows: TGTGCCAGTAGTATAGAGCTCCACCCGGGACAACCCTACGAGCAGTACTTC. Its translation: CASSIELHPGQPYEQYF.

The chain recombines TRBV7-8 with TRBJ2-7; possible D gene TRBD2, 6 bases. The CDR3 has 14 residues. CDR1 and CDR2 (germline): SGHVS, FQNEAQ. V was trimmed by 5 bases and J by 4 bases, leaving 15 bases between them. The chain's CDR3 is CASSPETGRYEQYF. The CDR3 DNA reads TGTGCCAGCAGCCCAGAGACGGGGAGGTACGAGCAGTACTTC.

J is TRBJ2-3 and V is TRBV7-2; TRBD2 matches at 7 bases. With 1 base clipped from V and 5 bases from J, the junction kept 6 bases outside the gene matches. CDR1 SGHTA and CDR2 FQGNSA come from the germline V gene. The CDR3 loop spans 15 amino acids. The CDR3 sequence: CASSLGGGAGDTQYF. Here the CDR3 DNA reads TGTGCCAGCAGCTTAGGGGGAGGGGCAGGAGATACGCAGTATTTT.

Worth noting for this clone: The sample has other DNA sequences that encode this CDR3 too. This chain uses TRBV28 with TRBJ2-7, with D unclear. Trimming left V 3 bases short and J 0 bases short, with 15 bases between. This CDR3 spans 16 amino acids. The germline V gene has CDR1 MDHEN and CDR2 SYDVKM. The chain's CDR3 is CASSLSPAVSSYEQYF. CDR3 coding DNA: TGTGCCAGCAGTTTGAGTCCGGCGGTGAGCTCCTACGAGCAGTACTTC.

V gene TRBV4-1 combines with J gene TRBJ1-1, with a weak D call TRBD1 (6 bases). The CDR3 extends over 17 amino acids. Trimming left V 5 bases short and J 0 bases short, with 19 bases between. CDR1 and CDR2 from the germline V gene are MGHRA and YSYEKL. The CDR3 spells CASSSRHSTGMNTEAFF. Here the CDR3 DNA reads TGCGCCAGCAGCTCAAGACACAGTACAGGGATGAACACTGAAGCTTTCTTT.

The chain employs TRBV15 and TRBJ2-5, with 7 nucleotides matching TRBD1. V lost 3 bases, J lost 7 bases, and 5 bases stayed unmatched. This CDR3 has 13 amino acids. In germline, CDR1 is LNHNV, CDR2 YYDKDF (reference sequence). The CDR3 sequence is CATSSRGFRTQYF. The CDR3 DNA is TGTGCCACCAGCAGCAGGGGGTTCCGGACCCAGTACTTC.

Note on this clone: Sequence at one end of the junction differs from germline and may be a read error. This chain links TRBV14 with TRBJ2-1; a possible D gene is TRBD1 (5 bases). This CDR3 is 12 amino acids long. Germline V CDR1 and CDR2: SGHDN, FVKESK. The CDR3 coding sequence is TGTGCCAGCAGCCCCCATTCAGGGAAGGAAGTCTTC. Translation gives CASSPHSGKEVF.

A few counts support this clone. This chain links TRBV9 with TRBJ2-3, with 12 positions matching TRBD2. With V trimmed by 3 bases and J by 3 bases, 2 bases remained unmatched. This CDR3 has 15 amino acids. The germline V gene has CDR1 SGDLS and CDR2 YYNGEE. CDR3 sequence (DNA): TGTGCCAGCAGCGGGACTAGCGGGATTACAGATACGCAGTATTTT. It yields the protein CASSGTSGITDTQYF.

This sequence joins TRBV11-2 and TRBJ1-1; TRBD1 might be the D (6 bases). CDR1 and CDR2 (germline): SGHAT, FQNNGV. V was cut by 3 bases and J by 5 bases, with 13 bases left in between. The CDR3 spans 14 residues. CDR3 nucleotide sequence: TGTGCCAGCAGCTTTTCCCCAGGGGTTACTGAAGCTTTCTTT. Translating gives CASSFSPGVTEAFF.

The chain is built from TRBV7-8 and TRBJ1-1, with a tentative D call TRBD1 (5 bases). The CDR3 runs 14 residues. V was trimmed by 3 bases and J by 1 base, leaving 9 bases between them. CDR1 and CDR2 (germline): SGHVS, FQNEAQ. The DNA for the CDR3 is TGTGCCAGCAGCTTTCCGGGGGGGAACACTGAAGCTTTCTTT. This sequence encodes CASSFPGGNTEAFF. Full variable domain (outside the CDR3, taken from reference TRBV7-8 and TRBJ1-1): GAGVSQSPRYKVAKRGQDVALRCDPISGHVSLFWYQQALGQGPEFLTYFQNEAQLDKSGLPSDRFFAERPEGSVSTLKIQRTQQEDSAVYLCASSFPGGNTEAFFGQGTRLTVV.

V is TRBV2 and J is TRBJ1-2; no clear D gene. Germline V gene data show CDR1 as SNHLY and CDR2 as FYNNEI. The V gene lost 4 bases and the J gene lost 8 bases, with 14 bases spanning the gap. The CDR3 runs 13 residues. The CDR3 DNA is TGTGCCAGCAGTGTTTATTCCGGGGAGGGCTACACCTTC. This codes for CASSVYSGEGYTF. Complete variable domain (other parts from reference TRBV2 and TRBJ1-2): EPEVTQTPSHQVTQMGQEVILRCVPISNHLYFYWYRQILGQKVEFLVSFYNNEISEKSEIFDDQFSVERPDGSNFTLKIRSTKLEDSAMYFCASSVYSGEGYTFGSGTRLTVV.

This sequence joins TRBV7-9 and TRBJ1-6; D is perhaps TRBD1 (5 bases). V dropped 7 bases and J dropped 12 bases, with 13 bases sitting between them. The CDR3 has 12 residues. Germline V CDR1 and CDR2: SEHNR, FQNEAQ (reference sequence). The DNA of the CDR3 is TGTGCCAGCATCTACGACACAGGACCCCTCCACTTT. Translation: CASIYDTGPLHF. The full variable domain, with the rest looked up from reference TRBV7-9 and TRBJ1-6, is DTGVSQNPRHKITKRGQNVTFRCDPISEHNRLYWYRQTLGQGPEFLTYFQNEAQLEKSRLLSDRFSAERPKGSFSTLEIQRTEQGDSAMYLCASIYDTGPLHFGNGTRLTVT.

The table lists this clone with a count of one. This chain joins TRBV9 and TRBJ2-3; D is ambiguous. Germline V lookup: CDR1 SGDLS, CDR2 YYNGEE. The V end was cut by 0 bases, the J end by 2 bases, with 7 bases between. The CDR3 sequence is 14 residues long. This chain's CDR3 is CASSVELTTDTQYF. In nucleotides, the CDR3 is TGTGCCAGCAGCGTAGAGCTTACCACAGATACGCAGTATTTT. Using reference TRBV9 and TRBJ2-3 for the parts outside the CDR3, the full variable domain is DSGVTQTPKHLITATGQRVTLRCSPRSGDLSVYWYQQSLDQGLQFLIQYYNGEERAKGNILERFSAQQFPDLHSELNLSSLELGDSALYFCASSVELTTDTQYFGPGTRLTVL.

The chain combines TRBV6-1 with TRBJ1-2; possibly TRBD1 for D (5 bases). The CDR3 has 14 residues. Germline V CDR1 and CDR2: MNHNS, SASEGT. Trimming left V 6 bases short and J 4 bases short, with 15 bases between. The chain's CDR3 is CASRNAGQRYGYTF. CDR3 sequence (DNA): TGTGCCAGCAGAAACGCAGGACAACGCTATGGCTACACCTTC.

The V call is TRBV28, the J call TRBJ2-1; 8 bases align to TRBD2. This CDR3 region has 15 residues. CDR1 is MDHEN, CDR2 SYDVKM, per germline. The V segment lost 3 bases and the J segment 7 bases; nucleotides outside the gene matches: 8. The CDR3 bases are TGTGCCAGCAGTTTGTATAATAGCGGGATTAATGAGCAGTTCTTC. It translates to CASSLYNSGINEQFF.

This clone has more than one count but fewer than ten. The chain carries TRBV6-5 and TRBJ2-7; TRBD2 aligns across 7 bases. Germline-derived CDR1 and CDR2 are MNHEY and SVGAGI. J lost 6 bases, V lost 2 bases, and 13 bases had no gene match. The CDR3 contains 16 residues. The CDR3 bases are TGTGCCAGCAGTTACAGGACTAGGCCCCGAAGGGTCGAGCAGTACTTC. Amino acids: CASSYRTRPRRVEQYF.

This clone was counted between two and nine times. This chain's CDR3 is CASSQGNTIYF. As DNA, the CDR3 is TGTGCCAGCAGCCAAGGGAACACCATATATTTT. The chain links TRBV14 to TRBJ1-3; D call uncertain. Germline V gene data show CDR1 as SGHDN and CDR2 as FVKESK. CDR3 length equals 11 residues. V lost 1 base and J lost 7, with 2 bases in between.

The rearrangement uses TRBV28 and TRBJ2-3; 11 bases map to TRBD2. The J segment lost 4 bases and the V segment lost 6 bases, leaving 12 bases of the junction unmatched. Germline V gives CDR1 MDHEN, CDR2 SYDVKM. This CDR3 comprises 17 residues. CDR3 sequence: CASRRRLAGGQSDTQYF. The CDR3 DNA is TGTGCCAGCAGGAGACGATTAGCGGGAGGGCAGTCAGATACGCAGTATTTT.

This clone occurred once. J is TRBJ2-1 and V is TRBV9; a possible D gene is TRBD1 (6 bases). The germline V gene encodes CDR1 SGDLS and CDR2 YYNGEE. The CDR3 extends over 16 amino acids. Between the trimmed V and J ends, which lost 2 bases and 11 bases, there was a span of 23 bases. CDR3 DNA: TGTGCCAGCAGCGTCACAGGGAGTCTACTGAGCGAGAAGCAGTTCTTC. Its protein is CASSVTGSLLSEKQFF.

V is TRBV29-1 and J is TRBJ2-2; no clear D. The CDR3 runs to 12 residues. Trimming left V 6 bases short and J 4 bases short, with 9 bases between. Germline values: CDR1 SQVTM, CDR2 ANQGSEA. In nucleotides, the CDR3 is TGCAGCGTGACGAGGAGCACCGGGGAGCTGTTTTTT. Protein product: CSVTRSTGELFF.

This rearrangement joins TRBV7-9 to TRBJ1-4; D is uncertain. Germline CDR1 SEHNR, CDR2 FQNEAQ (reference sequence). V gave up 0 bases and J gave up 6 bases, with 8 bases separating them. The CDR3 has 14 amino acids. The CDR3 nucleotides read TGTGCCAGCAGCTTAGCTCTGGCCGATGAAAAACTGTTTTTT. Encoded protein: CASSLALADEKLFF.

V is TRBV10-3 and J is TRBJ2-2; 8 nucleotides line up with TRBD1. Trimming took 6 bases from V and 6 from J; bases not matched to a gene: 6. The CDR3 is 14 residues long. Per germline, CDR1 ENHRY and CDR2 SYGVKD. Written as DNA, the CDR3 is TGTGCCATCAGGGACAGGGAGTCGGCCGGGGAGCTGTTTTTT. It encodes CAIRDRESAGELFF.

The chain has TRBV5-4 and TRBJ2-7, with D tentatively TRBD1 (6 bases). The V gene's germline CDR1 is SGHNT and CDR2 YYREEE (reference sequence). Trimming pared 4 bases from V and 3 bases from J, leaving 14 bases between. CDR3 length: 14 amino acids. Here the CDR3 DNA reads TGTGCCAGCAGCCCACGACAGGACTTCTACGAGCAGTACTTC. Translated: CASSPRQDFYEQYF.

CDR3: CASSWKRSGTVNTEAFF. The CDR3 coding sequence is TGTGCCAGCAGCTGGAAGCGATCCGGGACAGTGAACACTGAAGCTTTCTTT. The chain joins TRBV5-6 to TRBJ1-1, with 7 bases that match TRBD1. CDR3 size: 17 residues. J gave up 0 bases and V 3 bases, and 11 bases lay outside the gene matches. CDR1 and CDR2 (germline): SGHDT, YYEEEE.